The 5 T cell receptor beta chains reported below all come from one sample, sequenced in a study of blood T cell repertoires in COVID-19. TCRdb keeps only in-frame clones here, not all; method: immunoSEQ multiplex PCR. The sample gives approximately 240,000 clones, 65% to 90% of which show up once; more than 1.2% is in the top ten. The sample consisted of peripheral blood. The origin of the receptors is a middle-aged woman who had recovered from COVID-19.

This clone was observed once. V gene TRBV3-1 (or the pseudogene TRBV3-2) combines with J gene TRBJ2-3, with TRBD1 matching 11 bases. Losses at the gene ends were 5 bases for V and 5 bases for J; bases not matched to a gene: 12. CDR3 length: 17 residues. Germline loops: CDR1 LGHDT, CDR2 YNNKEL (reference sequence). CDR3 sequence: CASSTRTGGVVGDTQYF. CDR3 nucleotide sequence: TGTGCCAGCAGCACCCGGACAGGGGGCGTCGTGGGAGATACGCAGTATTTT.

This clone was observed a single time. This sequence joins TRBV28 and TRBJ2-7; a possible D gene is TRBD1 (6 bases). Trimming left V 10 bases short and J 0 bases short, with 16 bases between. This CDR3 contains 14 residues. The germline V gene encodes CDR1 MDHEN and CDR2 SYDVKM. CDR3 protein: CATTRGRLSYEQYF. The DNA for the CDR3 is TGTGCCACCACCAGGGGTCGACTCTCCTACGAGCAGTACTTC.

This clone was recorded once. The V gene is TRBV28, the J gene TRBJ1-5, with unresolved D. The germline V and J ends were trimmed by 6 bases and 7 bases, with 13 bases remaining between them. The CDR3 extends over 13 amino acids. Germline CDR1 MDHEN, CDR2 SYDVKM. Written as DNA, the CDR3 is TGTGCCAGCAGGGTCTCTCCGGGGCAGCCCCAGCATTTT. It encodes CASRVSPGQPQHF.

The rearrangement uses TRBV5-1 and TRBJ1-2; TRBD1 matches 8 bases. Germline V lookup: CDR1 SGHRS, CDR2 YFSETQ. The CDR3 spans 14 residues. J lost 8 bases, V lost 5 bases, and 11 bases had no gene match. CDR3 DNA sequence: TGCGCCAGCAGTTACTCCGGGACAGGTCGCGGCTACACCTTC. Protein sequence: CASSYSGTGRGYTF.

This clone was seen only once. This chain uses TRBV29-1 with TRBJ2-7; 8 positions agree with TRBD1. The V segment lost 4 bases and the J segment 4 bases; nucleotides outside the gene matches: 9. This CDR3 is 14 amino acids long. Germline-derived CDR1 and CDR2 are SQVTM and ANQGSEA. The CDR3 coding sequence is TGCAGCGTTGGACAGGGGCGAGACGGGTACGAGCAGTACTTC. Encoded protein: CSVGQGRDGYEQYF.